The 17 T cell receptor beta chains below all came from one sample that was sequenced in a study of blood T cell repertoires in COVID-19. Sequenced by immunoSEQ multiplex PCR; TCRdb stores in-frame clones only, minus some. The data show roughly 240,000 clones, 75% to 85% seen once. Sample: peripheral blood. These TCRs come from a woman in her seventies with acute or convalescent COVID-19.

Concerning this clone: Different DNA sequences within this sample yield the same CDR3. V and J are TRBV3-1 (or the pseudogene TRBV3-2) and TRBJ2-2; D is perhaps TRBD2 (6 bases). The CDR3 has 15 residues. V gave up 1 base and J gave up 1 base, with 7 bases separating them. Germline-derived CDR1 and CDR2 are LGHDT and YNNKEL (reference sequence). CDR3 nucleotide sequence: TGTGCCAGCAGCCAAGTGGGGGGGAACACCGGGGAGCTGTTTTTT. It codes for CASSQVGGNTGELFF.

V is TRBV6-5 and J is TRBJ1-1; no clear D. The V and J ends lost 3 bases and 1 base respectively, with 12 bases between them. The CDR3 sequence is 15 residues long. Germline V CDR1 and CDR2: MNHEY, SVGAGI. The CDR3 loop reads CASSYGGLGNTEAFF. The CDR3 bases are TGTGCCAGCAGTTATGGAGGGCTGGGGAACACTGAAGCTTTCTTT.

V usage is TRBV6-5 and J usage is TRBJ1-6; D is possibly TRBD1 (6 bases). The ends were cut back, 6 bases at V and 3 bases at J, with 9 bases in the middle. The CDR3 is 14 residues long. Per germline, CDR1 MNHEY and CDR2 SVGAGI. CDR3 nucleotide sequence: TGTGCCAGCAGCCAGGGACACTATAATTCACCCCTCCACTTT. Amino acid sequence: CASSQGHYNSPLHF.

The gene calls are TRBV21-1 and TRBJ1-2. TRBV21-1 represents a pseudogene. This CDR3 is 14 amino acids long. For the CDR3, the DNA is TGTGCCAGCAGCAAACGGAGGAATAACTATGGCTACACCTTC. It translates to CASSKRRNNYGYTF.

This chain joins TRBV11-2 and TRBJ1-1; D may be TRBD1 (6 bases). This CDR3 has 16 amino acids. Between the trimmed V and J ends, which lost 5 bases and 0 bases, there was a span of 16 bases. CDR1 and CDR2 from the germline V gene are SGHAT and FQNNGV. The CDR3 spells CASSEQGYLMNTEAFF. DNA for the CDR3: TGTGCCAGCAGCGAACAGGGATACCTCATGAACACTGAAGCTTTCTTT.

The rearrangement uses TRBV28 and TRBJ2-7, with 7 bases fitting TRBD1. The junction had 8 bases not matched to a gene; V was cut back by 8 bases and J by 4 bases. The CDR3 has 13 amino acids. Germline V CDR1 and CDR2: MDHEN, SYDVKM. CDR3 sequence: CASRQGSEYEQYF. CDR3 nucleotides: TGTGCCAGCCGACAGGGTAGTGAGTACGAGCAGTACTTC. The variable domain in full, completed from reference TRBV28 and TRBJ2-7, reads DVKVTQSSRYLVKRTGEKVFLECVQDMDHENMFWYRQDPGLGLRLIYFSYDVKMKEKGDIPEGYSVSREKKERFSLILESASTNQTSMYLCASRQGSEYEQYFGPGTRLTVT.

The gene calls are TRBV10-1 and TRBJ1-1, with TRBD1 matching 7 bases. The trim removed 6 bases at V and 11 bases at J, leaving 12 bases unmatched. The CDR3 has 13 residues. CDR1 and CDR2 (germline): WNHNN, SYGVQD (reference sequence). Here the CDR3 reads CASRVRGELEAFF. The CDR3 nucleotides are TGCGCCAGCAGGGTCAGGGGGGAACTAGAGGCTTTCTTT.

The V and J genes are TRBV3-1 (or the pseudogene TRBV3-2) and TRBJ1-2; D perhaps matches TRBD1 (6 bases). Germline lookup yields CDR1 LGHDT and CDR2 YNNKEL (reference sequence). This CDR3 comprises 17 residues. The V gene lost 2 bases and the J gene lost 5 bases, with 21 bases spanning the gap. This chain's CDR3 is CASSQTGTHPLAYGYTF. In DNA form, the CDR3 reads TGTGCCAGCAGCCAAACAGGGACCCACCCCCTGGCGTATGGCTACACCTTC.

Points on this clone: Other DNA sequences in this specimen translate into the identical CDR3. The chain uses TRBV7-9 and TRBJ1-2; D might be TRBD1 (6 bases). The CDR3 consists of 14 residues. V lost 1 base, J lost 0 bases, and 6 bases lay in between. CDR1 SEHNR and CDR2 FQNEAQ come from the germline V gene (reference sequence). The CDR3 spells CASSLGTANYGYTF. The CDR3 DNA sequence: TGTGCCAGCAGCTTAGGGACAGCTAACTATGGCTACACCTTC.

The chain uses TRBV3-1 (or the pseudogene TRBV3-2) and TRBJ1-6; 8 nucleotides match TRBD1. CDR1 is LGHDT, CDR2 YNNKEL, per germline (reference sequence). The V gene end was trimmed by 5 bases and the J gene end by 11 bases; junction bases not matched to a gene: 2. The CDR3 is 12 residues long. The CDR3 is CASSKTGAPLHF. The CDR3 nucleotides read TGTGCCAGCAGCAAGACAGGGGCACCCCTCCACTTT.

As DNA, the CDR3 is TGTGCCAGCAGTTCTCCCTCTGGAAACACCATATATTTT. Translating it yields CASSSPSGNTIYF. This chain joins TRBV28 and TRBJ1-3; D ambiguous. Germline CDR1 reads MDHEN; CDR2 reads SYDVKM. Trimming took 4 bases from V and 0 from J, leaving 4 bases between them. The CDR3 contains 13 residues.

The genes are TRBV7-2 and TRBJ1-4; 7 nucleotides align to TRBD1. V lost 3 bases to trimming and J lost 3 bases; unmatched junction nucleotides: 1. Germline CDR1 and CDR2: SGHTA and FQGNSA. The CDR3 totals 14 residues. This CDR3 reads CASSFQGANEKLFF. The DNA for the CDR3 is TGTGCCAGCAGCTTCCAGGGGGCTAATGAAAAACTGTTTTTT.

In this sample, this clone turned up once. J is TRBJ1-1 and V is TRBV10-3; 7 positions match TRBD1. V lost 6 bases and J lost 1; bases outside the gene matches: 11. This CDR3 comprises 16 residues. Looked up from germline, CDR1 is ENHRY and CDR2 is SYGVKD. The CDR3 DNA follows: TGTGCCATCAGGGGAGAAATCCGGACAGGGAACACTGAAGCTTTCTTT. It specifies CAIRGEIRTGNTEAFF.

Comment on this clone: A read error may produce the germline difference seen at one junction end. V is TRBV6-5 and J is TRBJ1-1; 8 bases are shared with TRBD1. The CDR3 runs 13 residues. Per germline, CDR1 MNHEY and CDR2 SVGAGI. In nucleotides, the CDR3 is TGTGCCAGCAGCTGGGACAGGAACGCTGAAGCTTTCTTT. Its protein is CASSWDRNAEAFF.

This sequence joins TRBV5-3 and TRBJ2-1; 7 nucleotides agree with TRBD2. TRBV5-3 qualifies as an ORF whose function is uncertain. The CDR3 runs to 14 residues. Trimming took 4 bases from V and 8 from J; bases not matched to a gene: 9. CDR3 DNA: TGTGCCAGAAGCCCGGGACTACTCGTCGATGAGCAGTTCTTC. Amino acid sequence: CARSPGLLVDEQFF.

The chain carries TRBV2 and TRBJ2-5, with D possibly matching TRBD2 (6 bases). CDR1 is SNHLY, CDR2 FYNNEI, per germline. This CDR3 contains 15 residues. The V end was cut by 9 bases, the J end by 2 bases, with 19 bases between. The CDR3: CASGGNRRGQETQYF. In DNA form, the CDR3 reads TGTGCCAGTGGGGGGAACCGCCGGGGACAAGAGACCCAGTACTTC.

A word on this clone: Other DNA sequences from this sample encode an identical CDR3 as well. The chain links TRBV7-9 to TRBJ1-4; D is undetermined. V was trimmed by 1 base and J by 4 bases, leaving 7 bases between them. Germline assignment: CDR1 SEHNR and CDR2 FQNEAQ (reference sequence). This CDR3 comprises 14 residues. The CDR3 nucleotides are TGTGCCAGCAGCTTAGGCGCCGGTAATGAAAAACTGTTTTTT. This sequence encodes CASSLGAGNEKLFF.